The sequence of this T cell receptor beta chain was determined in a study of OX40 agonist ivuxolimab in advanced cancers. The study's findings and limits: Clonal expansion among partial responders at 0.1-3.0 mg/kg ranked near the lowest. Low normalized T-cell clonal expansion was also seen in some nonresponders.

CDR3 length equals 13 residues. Between the trimmed V and J ends, which lost 7 bases and 0 bases, there was a span of 10 bases. CDR1 is GTSNPN, CDR2 SVGIG, per germline (reference sequence). This clone was seen a few times. Its cognate antigen is unknown. TCRdb keeps only in-frame clones here, not all; method: immunoSEQ multiplex PCR. The sample shows 36,000 or so clones, 88% of them seen only once. This sequence was found in an adult with an advanced solid tumor such as melanoma, head and neck, liver or kidney cancer. V usage is TRBV30 and J usage is TRBJ1-5; maybe TRBD1 (5 bases). The specimen was CD4+ or CD8+ T cells sorted from blood, collected in a trial of the OX40 agonist ivuxolimab. The CDR3 protein is CAFGADSNQPQHF. As DNA, the CDR3 is TGTGCCTTTGGGGCCGATAGCAATCAGCCCCAGCATTTT.